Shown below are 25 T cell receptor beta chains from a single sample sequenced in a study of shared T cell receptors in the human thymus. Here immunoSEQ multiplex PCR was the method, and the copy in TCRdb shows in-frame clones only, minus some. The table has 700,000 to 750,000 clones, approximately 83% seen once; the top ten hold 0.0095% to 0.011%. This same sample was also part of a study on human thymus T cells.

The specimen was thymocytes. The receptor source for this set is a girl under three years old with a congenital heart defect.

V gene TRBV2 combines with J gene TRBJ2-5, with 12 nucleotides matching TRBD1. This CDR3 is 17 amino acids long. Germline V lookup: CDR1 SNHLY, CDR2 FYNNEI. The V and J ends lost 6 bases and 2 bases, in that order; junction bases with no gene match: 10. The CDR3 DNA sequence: TGTGCCAGCAGGGAATTGGGGACAGGGGGCCCGCAAGAGACCCAGTACTTC. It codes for CASRELGTGGPQETQYF.

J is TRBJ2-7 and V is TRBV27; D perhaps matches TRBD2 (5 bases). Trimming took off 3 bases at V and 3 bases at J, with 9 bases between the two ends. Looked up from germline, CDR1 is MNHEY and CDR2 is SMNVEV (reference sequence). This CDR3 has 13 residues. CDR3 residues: CASSLLGGYEQYF. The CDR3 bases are TGTGCCAGCAGTTTGTTAGGAGGCTACGAGCAGTACTTC.

CDR3 loop: CASRATGDNEKLFF. The CDR3 nucleotides read TGTGCCAGCAGGGCCACGGGGGATAATGAAAAACTGTTTTTT. The chain uses TRBV6-4 and TRBJ1-4, with D possibly matching TRBD1 (5 bases). V gave up 6 bases and J gave up 4 bases, with 12 bases separating them. This CDR3 has 14 residues. In germline, CDR1 is MRHNA, CDR2 SNTAGT.

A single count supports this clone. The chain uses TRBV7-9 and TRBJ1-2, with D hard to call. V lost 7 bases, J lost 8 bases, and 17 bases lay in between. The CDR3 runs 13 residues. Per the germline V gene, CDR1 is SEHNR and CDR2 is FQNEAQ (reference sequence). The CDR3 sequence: CASTKDPGRGYTF. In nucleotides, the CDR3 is TGTGCCAGCACGAAAGACCCGGGTCGGGGCTACACCTTC.

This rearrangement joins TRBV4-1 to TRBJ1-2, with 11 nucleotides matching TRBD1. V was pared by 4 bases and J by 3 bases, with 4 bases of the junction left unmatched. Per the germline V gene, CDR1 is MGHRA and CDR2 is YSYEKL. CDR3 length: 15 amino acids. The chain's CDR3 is CASSRTGQGDYGYTF. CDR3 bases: TGCGCCAGCAGCCGAACGGGACAGGGGGACTATGGCTACACCTTC.

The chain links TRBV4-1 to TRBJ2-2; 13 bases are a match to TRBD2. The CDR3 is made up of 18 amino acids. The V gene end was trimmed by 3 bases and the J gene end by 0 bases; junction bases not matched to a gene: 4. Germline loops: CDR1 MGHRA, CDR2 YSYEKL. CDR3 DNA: TGCGCCAGCAGCCATAACGGGACTAGCGGGGCGAACACCGGGGAGCTGTTTTTT. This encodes CASSHNGTSGANTGELFF.

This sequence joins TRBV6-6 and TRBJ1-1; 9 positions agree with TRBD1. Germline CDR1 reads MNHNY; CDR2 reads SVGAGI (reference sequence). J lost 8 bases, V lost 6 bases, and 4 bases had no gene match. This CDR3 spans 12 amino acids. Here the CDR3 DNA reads TGTGCCAGCAGACCTGGGACAGGGGAAGCTTTCTTT. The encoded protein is CASRPGTGEAFF.

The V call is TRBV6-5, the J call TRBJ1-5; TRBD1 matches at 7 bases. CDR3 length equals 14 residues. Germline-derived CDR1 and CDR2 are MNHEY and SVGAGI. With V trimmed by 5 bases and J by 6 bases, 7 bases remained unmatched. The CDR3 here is CASSPRQGGQPQHF. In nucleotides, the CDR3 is TGTGCCAGCAGTCCGAGACAGGGAGGTCAGCCCCAGCATTTT.

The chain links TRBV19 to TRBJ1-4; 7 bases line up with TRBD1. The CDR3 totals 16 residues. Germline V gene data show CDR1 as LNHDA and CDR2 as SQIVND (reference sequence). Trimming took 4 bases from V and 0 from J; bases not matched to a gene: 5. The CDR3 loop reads CASSTGQFTTNEKLFF. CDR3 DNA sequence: TGTGCCAGTAGTACGGGACAGTTCACAACTAATGAAAAACTGTTTTTT.

CDR3 residues: CASRQTTGSTGGYTF. The CDR3 DNA reads as TGCGCCAGCAGACAAACGACAGGGTCCACGGGGGGCTACACCTTC. V is TRBV5-1 and J is TRBJ1-2; TRBD1 matches at 7 bases. Germline CDR1 reads SGHRS; CDR2 reads YFSETQ. The CDR3 is 15 amino acids. Losses at the gene ends were 5 bases for V and 8 bases for J; bases not matched to a gene: 15.

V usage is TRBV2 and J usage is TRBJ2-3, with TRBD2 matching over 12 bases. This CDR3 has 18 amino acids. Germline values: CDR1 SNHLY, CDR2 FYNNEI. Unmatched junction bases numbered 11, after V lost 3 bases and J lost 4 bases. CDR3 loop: CASSEVASGGDLPDTQYF. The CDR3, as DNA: TGTGCCAGCAGTGAGGTAGCTAGCGGGGGGGATCTCCCAGATACGCAGTATTTT.

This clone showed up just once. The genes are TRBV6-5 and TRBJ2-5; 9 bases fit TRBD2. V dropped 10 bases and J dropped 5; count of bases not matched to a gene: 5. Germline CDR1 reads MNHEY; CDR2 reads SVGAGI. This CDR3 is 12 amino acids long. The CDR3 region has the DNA TGTGCCACCCGAAGCGGGGGGGAGACCCAGTACTTC. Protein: CATRSGGETQYF.

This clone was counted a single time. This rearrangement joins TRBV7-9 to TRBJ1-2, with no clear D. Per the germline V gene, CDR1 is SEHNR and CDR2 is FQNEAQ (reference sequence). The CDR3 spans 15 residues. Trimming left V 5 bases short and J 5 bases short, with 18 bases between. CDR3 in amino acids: CASSAGLKRWYGYTF. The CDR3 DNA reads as TGTGCCAGCAGCGCGGGCCTTAAGAGATGGTATGGCTACACCTTC.

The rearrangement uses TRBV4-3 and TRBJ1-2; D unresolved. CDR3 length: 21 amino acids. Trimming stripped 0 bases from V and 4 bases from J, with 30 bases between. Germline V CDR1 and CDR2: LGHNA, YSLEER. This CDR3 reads CASSQDPGPTRVYGGCYGYTF. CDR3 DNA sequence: TGCGCCAGCAGCCAAGATCCCGGCCCAACGCGTGTGTACGGCGGGTGCTATGGCTACACCTTC.

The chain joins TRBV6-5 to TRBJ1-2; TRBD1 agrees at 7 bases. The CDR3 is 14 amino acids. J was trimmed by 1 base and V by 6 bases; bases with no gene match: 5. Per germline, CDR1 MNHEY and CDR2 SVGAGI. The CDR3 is CASSPGQLNYGYTF. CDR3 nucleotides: TGTGCCAGCAGCCCGGGACAGCTTAACTATGGCTACACCTTC.

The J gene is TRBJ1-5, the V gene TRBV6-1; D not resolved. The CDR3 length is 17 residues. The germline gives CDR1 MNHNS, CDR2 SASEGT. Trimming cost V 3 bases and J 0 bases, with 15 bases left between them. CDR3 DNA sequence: TGTGCCAGCAGTGATGTTCCGGCGGGTAATAGCAATCAGCCCCAGCATTTT. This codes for CASSDVPAGNSNQPQHF.

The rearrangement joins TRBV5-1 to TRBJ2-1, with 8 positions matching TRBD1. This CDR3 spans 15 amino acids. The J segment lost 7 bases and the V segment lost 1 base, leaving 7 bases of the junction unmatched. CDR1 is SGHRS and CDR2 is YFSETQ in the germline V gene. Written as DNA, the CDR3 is TGCGCCAGCAGCTTGTCGGGACAGGCCTTTAATGAGCAGTTCTTC. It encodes CASSLSGQAFNEQFF. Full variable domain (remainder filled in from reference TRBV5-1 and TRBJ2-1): KAGVTQTPRYLIKTRGQQVTLSCSPISGHRSVSWYQQTPGQGLQFLFEYFSETQRNKGNFPGRFSGRQFSNSRSEMNVSTLELGDSALYLCASSLSGQAFNEQFFGPGTRLTVL.

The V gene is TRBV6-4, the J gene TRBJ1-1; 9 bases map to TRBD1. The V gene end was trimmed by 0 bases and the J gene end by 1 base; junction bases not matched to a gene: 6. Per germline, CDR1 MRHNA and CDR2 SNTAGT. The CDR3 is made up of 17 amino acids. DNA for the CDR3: TGTGCCAGCAGTGACTCTGGACAGGGGTATCCGAACACTGAAGCTTTCTTT. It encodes CASSDSGQGYPNTEAFF.

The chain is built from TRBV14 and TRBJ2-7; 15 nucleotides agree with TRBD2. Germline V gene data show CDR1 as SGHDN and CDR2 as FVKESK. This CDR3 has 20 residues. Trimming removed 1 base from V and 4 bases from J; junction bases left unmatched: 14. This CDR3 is CASSQGGGTSGGPPSYEQYF. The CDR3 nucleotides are TGTGCCAGCAGCCAAGGGGGGGGGACTAGCGGGGGGCCCCCCTCTTACGAGCAGTACTTC.

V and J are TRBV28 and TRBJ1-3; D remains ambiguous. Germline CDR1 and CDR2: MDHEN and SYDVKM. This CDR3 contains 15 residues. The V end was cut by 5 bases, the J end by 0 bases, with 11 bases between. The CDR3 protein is CASSEAVISGNTIYF. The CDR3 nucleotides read TGTGCCAGCAGTGAGGCCGTGATCTCTGGAAACACCATATATTTT.

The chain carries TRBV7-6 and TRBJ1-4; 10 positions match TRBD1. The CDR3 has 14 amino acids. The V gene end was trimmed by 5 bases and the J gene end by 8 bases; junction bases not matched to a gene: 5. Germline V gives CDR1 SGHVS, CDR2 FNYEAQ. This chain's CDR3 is CASSHRDRGEKLFF. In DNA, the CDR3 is TGTGCCAGCAGCCACCGGGACAGGGGAGAAAAACTGTTTTTT.

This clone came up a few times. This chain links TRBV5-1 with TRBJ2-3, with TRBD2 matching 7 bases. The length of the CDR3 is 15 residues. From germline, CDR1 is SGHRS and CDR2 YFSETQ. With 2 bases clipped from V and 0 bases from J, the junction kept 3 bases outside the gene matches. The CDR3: CASSFQRGSTDTQYF. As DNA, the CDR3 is TGCGCCAGCAGCTTCCAGCGGGGTAGCACAGATACGCAGTATTTT.

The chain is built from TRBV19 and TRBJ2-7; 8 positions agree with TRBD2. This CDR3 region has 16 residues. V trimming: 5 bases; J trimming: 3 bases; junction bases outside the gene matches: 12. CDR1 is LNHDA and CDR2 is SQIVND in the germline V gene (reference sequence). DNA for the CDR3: TGTGCCAGTAGTGCACCCCTCTTCGCGGGGGGCTACGAGCAGTACTTC. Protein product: CASSAPLFAGGYEQYF.

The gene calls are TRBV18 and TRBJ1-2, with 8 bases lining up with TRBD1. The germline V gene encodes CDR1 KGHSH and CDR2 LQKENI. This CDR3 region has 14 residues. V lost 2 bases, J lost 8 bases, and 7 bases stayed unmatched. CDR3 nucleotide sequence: TGTGCCAGCTCACCATCCGTGGGACAGGACGGCTACACCTTC. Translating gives CASSPSVGQDGYTF.

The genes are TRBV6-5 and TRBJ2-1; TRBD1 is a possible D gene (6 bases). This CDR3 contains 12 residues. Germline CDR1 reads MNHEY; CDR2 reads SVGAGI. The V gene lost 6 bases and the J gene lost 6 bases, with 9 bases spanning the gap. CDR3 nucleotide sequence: TGTGCCAGCAGCACCAGGGGCAATGAGCAGTTCTTC. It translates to CASSTRGNEQFF.